Reported below is one T cell receptor (beta chain). Its antigen is not identified. Germline V gene data show CDR1 as SGHRS and CDR2 as YFSETQ. CDR3 length: 15 amino acids. V shed 2 bases, J shed 2 bases, and the junction held 7 bases outside the gene matches. The data originate from a study of radiotherapy plus CTLA-4 blockade in lung cancer. The wider study: Objective response was observed in 18% of patients, and disease control in approximately 33%.

Assay used: immunoSEQ multiplex PCR; TCRdb lists only in-frame clones, some missing. Seen here are tens of thousands of clones, around four fifths observed once, and the top ten hold about 6.6%. Study conclusions and caveats: Tumor-derived TCR clones expanded in blood after radiotherapy plus ipilimumab.

The sequences come from peripheral blood, collected from a patient treated with radiotherapy plus ipilimumab. This clonotype was obtained from a human donor with non-small cell lung cancer who had a complete response to radiotherapy plus ipilimumab. The gene calls are TRBV5-1 and TRBJ2-7; 7 nucleotides match TRBD2. DNA for the CDR3: TGCGCCAGCAGCTTTTCGCGGGGGACCACCTACGAGCAGTACTTC. Encoded protein: CASSFSRGTTYEQYF. Using reference TRBV5-1 and TRBJ2-7 for the parts outside the CDR3, the full variable domain is KAGVTQTPRYLIKTRGQQVTLSCSPISGHRSVSWYQQTPGQGLQFLFEYFSETQRNKGNFPGRFSGRQFSNSRSEMNVSTLELGDSALYLCASSFSRGTTYEQYFGPGTRLTVT.